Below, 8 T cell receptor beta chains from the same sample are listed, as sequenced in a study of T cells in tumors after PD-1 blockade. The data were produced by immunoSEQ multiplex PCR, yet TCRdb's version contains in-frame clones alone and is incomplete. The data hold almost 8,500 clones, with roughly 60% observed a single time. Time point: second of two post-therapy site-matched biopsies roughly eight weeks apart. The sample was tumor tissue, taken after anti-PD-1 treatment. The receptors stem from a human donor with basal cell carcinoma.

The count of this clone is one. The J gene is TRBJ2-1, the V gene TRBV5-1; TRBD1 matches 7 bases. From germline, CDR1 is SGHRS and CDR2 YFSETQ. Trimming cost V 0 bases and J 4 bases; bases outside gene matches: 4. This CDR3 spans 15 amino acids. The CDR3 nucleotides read TGCGCCAGCAGCTTGGTGGGACAGCAGTACAATGAGCAGTTCTTC. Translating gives CASSLVGQQYNEQFF.

CDR3 DNA: TGTGCCAGCAGCTTGGGCGGGATCTTTATGAACACTGAAGCTTTCTTT. Translating it yields CASSLGGIFMNTEAFF. This sequence joins TRBV5-4 and TRBJ1-1; D not certain. The germline V gene encodes CDR1 SGHNT and CDR2 YYREEE (reference sequence). This CDR3 is built from 16 residues. V shed 0 bases and J shed 0 bases, with 12 bases lying between them.

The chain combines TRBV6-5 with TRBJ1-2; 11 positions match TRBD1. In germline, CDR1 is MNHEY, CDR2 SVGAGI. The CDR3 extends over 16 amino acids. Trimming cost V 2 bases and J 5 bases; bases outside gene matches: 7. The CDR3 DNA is TGTGCCAGCAGTTACACCCGGACAGGGGGCGGATATGGCTACACCTTC. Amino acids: CASSYTRTGGGYGYTF.

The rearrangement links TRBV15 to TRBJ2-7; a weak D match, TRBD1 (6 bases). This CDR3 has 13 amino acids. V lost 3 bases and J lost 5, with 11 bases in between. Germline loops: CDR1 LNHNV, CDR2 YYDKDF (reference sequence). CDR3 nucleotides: TGTGCCACCAGCAGCAGGGGAAGCGACGAGCAGTACTTC. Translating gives CATSSRGSDEQYF.

The CDR3 DNA reads as TGTGCCAGCAGCCCAACAGGGGAGGGGCAGCCCCAGCATTTT. Its translation is CASSPTGEGQPQHF. The chain is built from TRBV11-2 and TRBJ1-5; TRBD1 matches at 7 bases. The V gene's germline CDR1 is SGHAT and CDR2 FQNNGV. After removal of 5 bases from V and 7 bases from J, the junction contained 8 bases not matched to a gene. The CDR3 covers 14 residues.

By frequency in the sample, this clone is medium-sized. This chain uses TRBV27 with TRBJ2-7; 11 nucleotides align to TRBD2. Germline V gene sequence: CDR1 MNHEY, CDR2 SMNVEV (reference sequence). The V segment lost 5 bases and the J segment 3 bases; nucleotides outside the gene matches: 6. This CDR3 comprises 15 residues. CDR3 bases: TGTGCCAGCAGTCCACGACTAGCGGGGATCTACGAGCAGTACTTC. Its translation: CASSPRLAGIYEQYF.

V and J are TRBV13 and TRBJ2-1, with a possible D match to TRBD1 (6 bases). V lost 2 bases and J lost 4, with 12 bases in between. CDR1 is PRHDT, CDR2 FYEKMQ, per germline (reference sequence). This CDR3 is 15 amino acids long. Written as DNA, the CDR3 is TGTGCCAGCAGCTTAAAGGACAGAACATACAATGAGCAGTTCTTC. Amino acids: CASSLKDRTYNEQFF.

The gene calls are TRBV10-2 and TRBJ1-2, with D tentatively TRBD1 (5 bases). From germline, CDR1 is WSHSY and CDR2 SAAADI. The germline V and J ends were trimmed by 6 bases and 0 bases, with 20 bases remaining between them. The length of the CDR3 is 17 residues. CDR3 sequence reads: CASSSGERGHTNYGYTF. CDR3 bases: TGCGCCAGCAGCAGTGGGGAGAGGGGTCATACTAACTATGGCTACACCTTC.